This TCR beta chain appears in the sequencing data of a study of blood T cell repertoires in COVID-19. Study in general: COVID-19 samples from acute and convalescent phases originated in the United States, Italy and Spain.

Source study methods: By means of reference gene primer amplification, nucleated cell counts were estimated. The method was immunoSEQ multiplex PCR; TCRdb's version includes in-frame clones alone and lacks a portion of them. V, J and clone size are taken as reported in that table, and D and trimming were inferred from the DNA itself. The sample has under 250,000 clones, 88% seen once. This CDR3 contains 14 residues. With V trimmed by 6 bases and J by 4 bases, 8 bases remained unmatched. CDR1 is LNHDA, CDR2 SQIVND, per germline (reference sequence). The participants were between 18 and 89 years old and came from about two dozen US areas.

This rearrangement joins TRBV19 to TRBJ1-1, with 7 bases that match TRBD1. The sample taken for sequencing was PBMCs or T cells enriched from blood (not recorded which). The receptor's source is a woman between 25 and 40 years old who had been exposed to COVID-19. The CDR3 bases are TGTGCCAGTAGGAACCAGGGGGTGGGCACTGAAGCTTTCTTT. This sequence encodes CASRNQGVGTEAFF.